The source of this T cell receptor beta chain is a study of CD8 T cells in ankylosing spondylitis. Broader study findings: There was a TCR beta motif, made of 7 to 9 highly homologous variants, that appeared characteristic of ankylosing spondylitis blood.

J lost 0 bases, V lost 5 bases, and 11 bases had no gene match. Per the germline V gene, CDR1 is SQVTM and CDR2 is ANQGSEA. This CDR3 spans 16 amino acids. Remarks on this clonotype: Its antigen is not identified.

TCRdb ran MiXCR on the 5' RACE reads and lists one entry per CDR3 protein. The sample has 800,000 to 900,000 distinct CDR3 sequences, about an eighth seen once; the top ten hold about 0.5%. The source of this sequence is a male donor with ankylosing spondylitis. Sample: blood, either unsorted or a sorted T cell fraction (not recorded which). The chain couples TRBV29-1 to TRBJ2-3; 7 bases line up with TRBD1. CDR3 sequence: CSVRGGAGFSTDTQYF. CDR3 in DNA: TGCAGCGTTCGAGGGGGCGCCGGGTTTAGCACAGATACGCAGTATTTT.